This TCR beta chain was identified in a study of identical twins. Study results and caveats: Out-of-frame beta sequences exhibited a weaker degree of excess twin sharing. Insertions were reduced in abundant cord blood beta clonotypes but not in memory repertoires. Monozygotic twins shared more out-of-frame TCR alpha than recombination models predicted.

TCRdb called the 5' RACE reads again in MiXCR, with one record for every CDR3 protein. Among a few hundred thousand distinct CDR3 sequences listed, about 8.9% were seen once. The germline V gene encodes CDR1 GTSNPN and CDR2 SVGIG (reference sequence). V was pared by 0 bases and J by 7 bases, with 12 bases between. The CDR3 contains 13 residues. In regard to this clonotype: Its antigen is not identified.

These data also formed part of another study, on yellow fever vaccine responses in identical twins.

The rearrangement joins TRBV30 to TRBJ1-2, with TRBD1 as a possible D gene (6 bases). The source of this sequence is a woman aged 18-29 years in good health. The sequenced sample consisted of CD8+ T cells sorted from blood. The CDR3, as DNA: TGTGCCTGGAGTGTAGTGGGGGGCTTTGGCTACACCTTC. It encodes CAWSVVGGFGYTF.